One and the same sample provided the 13 T cell receptor beta chains below, sequenced in a study of ipilimumab plus nivolumab after autologous stem cell transplantation. Method: immunoSEQ multiplex PCR; TCRdb's copy keeps in-frame clones and lacks some. The sample includes about 43,000 clones, approximately 90% of them seen just once. Sequencing was performed on PBMCs, taken in a trial of ipilimumab plus nivolumab as post-transplant consolidation. The receptors stem from a male donor with multiple myeloma.

The chain recombines TRBV7-9 with TRBJ2-2; 7 bases agree with TRBD2. J lost 5 bases, V lost 6 bases, and 0 bases had no gene match. The germline V gene encodes CDR1 SEHNR and CDR2 FQNEAQ (reference sequence). CDR3 length: 12 amino acids. This CDR3 is CASRAGTGELFF. In nucleotides, the CDR3 is TGTGCCAGCAGAGCGGGGACCGGGGAGCTGTTTTTT.

The genes are TRBV19 and TRBJ1-6, with 7 bases fitting TRBD1. The CDR3 extends over 14 amino acids. Trimming removed 3 bases from V and 14 bases from J; junction bases left unmatched: 10. The germline V gene encodes CDR1 LNHDA and CDR2 SQIVND (reference sequence). CDR3 nucleotide sequence: TGTGCCAGTAGTATGCGGGCAGGGGGACCCACCCTCCACTTT. Translated, it gives CASSMRAGGPTLHF.

The chain is built from TRBV9 and TRBJ2-4, with 8 nucleotides matching TRBD1. V dropped 2 bases and J dropped 6; count of bases not matched to a gene: 10. Per the germline V gene, CDR1 is SGDLS and CDR2 is YYNGEE. CDR3 length: 16 residues. The DNA of the CDR3 is TGTGCCAGCAGCGTGCAGGGGGCAGGGGCAGGAAACATTCAGTACTTC. It translates to CASSVQGAGAGNIQYF.

This chain links TRBV6-4 with TRBJ2-1; no clear D gene. CDR1 and CDR2 (germline): MRHNA, SNTAGT. The CDR3 is 13 amino acids. The V end was cut by 2 bases, the J end by 9 bases, with 11 bases between. The CDR3 DNA follows: TGTGCCAGCAGTGACCAGGAGCGCGGTGAGCAGTTCTTC. Protein: CASSDQERGEQFF.

The chain couples TRBV12-5 to TRBJ2-7; D may be TRBD2 (5 bases). The CDR3 loop spans 16 amino acids. V dropped 4 bases and J dropped 7 bases, with 23 bases sitting between them. Germline-derived CDR1 and CDR2 are LGHNT and FRNRAP. The CDR3 DNA reads as TGTGCTAGTGGTTCCTCGACGCGGGCCGCCCTGAAGGAGCAGTACTTC. Its protein product is CASGSSTRAALKEQYF.

V and J are TRBV4-3 and TRBJ2-3; 8 bases line up with TRBD2. The CDR3 is 18 residues long. The germline V gene encodes CDR1 LGHNA and CDR2 YSLEER. The V gene end was trimmed by 8 bases and the J gene end by 2 bases; junction bases not matched to a gene: 18. This CDR3 is CASLPKRTSQTHTDTQYF. The DNA of the CDR3 is TGCGCCAGCCTTCCCAAGCGGACTAGCCAGACCCACACAGATACGCAGTATTTT.

V is TRBV10-3 and J is TRBJ1-2; D gene uncertain. With 0 bases removed from V and 10 bases from J, the gap between germline ends came to 9 bases. The CDR3 is made up of 12 amino acids. The germline gives CDR1 ENHRY, CDR2 SYGVKD. The CDR3 nucleotides are TGTGCCATCAGTGAGTCGAATAGCCTCTACACCTTC. Its translation is CAISESNSLYTF.

The sample holds one count of this clone. Within the sample, other DNA sequences also encode this same CDR3. The J gene is TRBJ1-1, the V gene TRBV6-1, with TRBD1 identical over 7 bases. Germline V gene data show CDR1 as MNHNS and CDR2 as SASEGT. V shed 4 bases, J shed 1 base, and the junction held 6 bases outside the gene matches. There are 15 residues in the CDR3. DNA for the CDR3: TGTGCCAGCAGTGGACCGGGACAGAAGAACACTGAAGCTTTCTTT. Protein: CASSGPGQKNTEAFF.

The chain joins TRBV7-8 to TRBJ1-2; D unresolved. Germline lookup yields CDR1 SGHVS and CDR2 FQNEAQ. The germline V and J ends were trimmed by 4 bases and 4 bases, with 10 bases remaining between them. This CDR3 is built from 13 residues. CDR3 DNA: TGTGCCAGCAGCTCCGACGGCTCCTATGGCTACACCTTC. It encodes CASSSDGSYGYTF.

The chain joins TRBV30 to TRBJ1-4; 9 nucleotides align to TRBD1. The junction had 10 bases not matched to a gene; V was cut back by 2 bases and J by 6 bases. Germline V gives CDR1 GTSNPN, CDR2 SVGIG (reference sequence). CDR3 size: 16 residues. The DNA for the CDR3 is TGTGCCTGGAGTCCGAAACAGGGGGCGCGGGATGAAAAACTGTTTTTT. Protein: CAWSPKQGARDEKLFF.

The chain couples TRBV7-8 to TRBJ1-2; no clear D gene. The CDR3 covers 14 residues. The germline CDR1 and CDR2 sequences are SGHVS and FQNEAQ. Between the trimmed V and J ends, which lost 1 base and 8 bases, there was a span of 14 bases. CDR3 amino acids: CASSLGAVKVGYTF. In DNA form, the CDR3 reads TGTGCCAGCAGCTTAGGGGCGGTAAAGGTGGGCTACACCTTC.

CDR3 region: CASSPGGRDNEAFF. CDR3 bases: TGTGCCAGCTCACCCGGGGGGCGCGATAATGAAGCTTTCTTT. The rearrangement joins TRBV18 to TRBJ1-1; possibly TRBD1 for D (6 bases). Trimming took off 3 bases at V and 7 bases at J, with 15 bases between the two ends. Germline V CDR1 and CDR2: KGHSH, LQKENI. This CDR3 comprises 14 residues.

The rearrangement joins TRBV7-8 to TRBJ1-5; 10 bases are a match to TRBD1. Trimming cost V 5 bases and J 9 bases; bases outside gene matches: 7. CDR3 length equals 14 residues. CDR1 is SGHVS and CDR2 is FQNEAQ in the germline V gene. CDR3 protein: CASSPRDRGRPQHF. CDR3 sequence (DNA): TGTGCCAGCAGCCCCCGGGACAGGGGAAGGCCCCAGCATTTT.